Below are 29 T cell receptor beta chains sequenced from a single sample in a study of regulatory T cells in long-lasting Graves disease. Arm-PCR of CDR3 regions and iRepertoire HTBI primers were used to build TCR beta libraries. TCRdb re-called the multiplex PCR reads with MiXCR, one entry per CDR3 protein. The sample has about 530,000 distinct CDR3 sequences; 15% to 20% are singletons. Documented time point: newly diagnosed GD, antithyroid drugs for less than 3 months. Extracted RNA from PBMCs served as the source of the TCR library. The sample was also reused in another study, on T cells in Graves' hyperthyroidism and ophthalmopathy.

The sequencing used peripheral blood mononuclear cells (PBMCs), collected at new diagnosis, from a patient treated with antithyroid drugs. The receptor source for this set is a woman aged 35-65 years with Graves disease.

There are many counts of this clonotype. This sequence joins TRBV20-1 and TRBJ1-6; no clear D gene. This CDR3 is built from 15 residues. Germline lookup yields CDR1 DFQATT and CDR2 SNEGSKA (reference sequence). V was shortened by 1 base and J by 5 bases, with 12 bases between the two germline ends. The DNA of the CDR3 is TGCAGTGCTAGAGGAGGGAGGGCCGATAATTCACCCCTCCACTTT. The encoded protein is CSARGGRADNSPLHF.

This clonotype was seen ten or more times. The chain links TRBV2 to TRBJ2-1; possible D gene TRBD1, 5 bases. The DNA end is a closer match to TRBJ2-5, so the J assignment may be wrong. CDR1 and CDR2 (germline): SNHLY, FYNNEI. The CDR3 sequence is 15 residues long. CDR3 protein: CASSDLVYRQETQYF. Written as DNA, the CDR3 is TGTGCCAGCAGTGATTTGGTATACAGGCAAGAGACCCAGTACTTC.

For this clonotype: Possible read error: a much larger clone is one base away. V is TRBV13 and J is TRBJ2-1, with 7 bases matching TRBD2. Germline-derived CDR1 and CDR2 are PRHDT and FYEKMQ (reference sequence). V gave up 5 bases and J gave up 10 bases; unmatched junction bases: 14. This CDR3 contains 15 residues. CDR3 coding DNA: TGTGCCAGCAGCCCCTCCCCGCGGGGGACCTACGAGCAGTTCTTC. Protein product: CASSPSPRGTYEQFF.

This rearrangement joins TRBV24-1 to TRBJ2-2, with D unclear. Germline V CDR1 and CDR2: KGHDR, SFDVKD. The CDR3 sequence is 12 residues long. The V gene lost 4 bases and the J gene lost 5 bases, with 4 bases spanning the gap. The chain's CDR3 is CATSEETGELFF. CDR3 bases: TGTGCCACCAGTGAAGAGACCGGGGAGCTGTTTTTT.

This clonotype was picked up many times. The rearrangement uses TRBV29-1 and TRBJ2-5, with 8 bases identical to TRBD2. Germline-derived CDR1 and CDR2 are SQVTM and ANQGSEA. V lost 4 bases, J lost 1 base, and 8 bases stayed unmatched. The CDR3 sequence is 15 residues long. CDR3 in DNA: TGCAGCGTTGCAACTGCGGGGGGATTCCAAGAGACCCAGTACTTC. Its protein is CSVATAGGFQETQYF.

This clonotype was counted a few times. V and J are TRBV13 and TRBJ2-2; 10 positions match TRBD2. The J segment lost 6 bases and the V segment lost 4 bases, leaving 2 bases of the junction unmatched. Germline V gene lookup returns CDR1 PRHDT and CDR2 FYEKMQ (reference sequence). The CDR3 is 14 residues long. For the CDR3, the DNA is TGTGCCAGCAGCTCGGGACTAGCGCCCGGGGAGCTGTTTTTT. Translated: CASSSGLAPGELFF.

This clonotype was observed a handful of times. The junction departs from the called germline gene at one end, perhaps through a read error. The chain combines TRBV6-4 with TRBJ2-7; D unresolved. The CDR3 extends over 15 amino acids. Germline values: CDR1 MRHNA, CDR2 SNTAGT. In nucleotides, the CDR3 is TGTGCCAGCAGTTACTCGTCCGAAAGCTCCTACGAGCAGTACTTC. Protein product: CASSYSSESSYEQYF.

This clonotype has a handful of counts. This rearrangement joins TRBV20-1 to TRBJ1-1; TRBD1 matches at 9 bases. The germline V gene has CDR1 DFQATT and CDR2 SNEGSKA (reference sequence). Trimming removed 5 bases from V and 3 bases from J; junction bases left unmatched: 10. The CDR3 length is 15 residues. CDR3 region: CSAWDRVGIDTEAFF. The CDR3 nucleotides are TGCAGTGCTTGGGACAGGGTCGGTATCGACACTGAAGCTTTCTTT.

The CDR3 region is CASTDRVEGEQFF. CDR3 coding DNA: TGTGCCAGTACAGACAGGGTAGAGGGTGAGCAGTTCTTC. The chain is built from TRBV19 and TRBJ2-1; 7 bases are shared with TRBD1. J lost 9 bases, V lost 7 bases, and 9 bases had no gene match. Germline-derived CDR1 and CDR2 are LNHDA and SQIVND (reference sequence). This CDR3 contains 13 residues. The full variable domain, in which reference TRBV19 and TRBJ2-1 provide the parts outside the CDR3, is DGGITQSPKYLFRKEGQNVTLSCEQNLNHDAMYWYRQDPGQGLRLIYYSQIVNDFQKGDIAEGYSVSREKKESFPLTVTSAQKNPTAFYLCASTDRVEGEQFFGPGTRLTVL.

This clonotype was detected many times. The chain employs TRBV6-2 or TRBV6-3 and TRBJ2-1; D assignment may be TRBD1 or TRBD2 (6 bases each). The CDR3 covers 17 residues. Trimming shortened V by 2 bases and J by 3 bases, and 17 bases separated the two germline ends. Germline V gene lookup returns CDR1 MNHEY and CDR2 SVGEGT. In nucleotides, the CDR3 is TGTGCCAGCAGTTACCGGGGATGGGGGGCGAACTACAATGAGCAGTTCTTC. Protein product: CASSYRGWGANYNEQFF.

Ten or more counts support this clonotype. V and J are TRBV12-5 and TRBJ2-7; no clear D. From germline, CDR1 is LGHNT and CDR2 FRNRAP. This CDR3 region has 12 residues. Trimming took off 0 bases at V and 3 bases at J, with 3 bases between the two ends. The CDR3 spells CASGLVVYEQYF. The CDR3 nucleotides read TGTGCTAGTGGTTTGGTAGTCTACGAGCAGTACTTC. The full variable domain, in which reference TRBV12-5 and TRBJ2-7 provide the parts outside the CDR3, is DARVTQTPRHKVTEMGQEVTMRCQPILGHNTVFWYRQTMMQGLELLAYFRNRAPLDDSGMPKDRFSAEMPDATLATLKIQPSEPRDSAVYFCASGLVVYEQYFGPGTRLTVT.

This clonotype came up a few times. Because it lacks the conserved phenylalanine or tryptophan at the end, this CDR3 is likely a read error. Because the CDR3's place on the DNA is in doubt, the DNA is left out and the CDR3 is given as listed by TCRdb. The chain joins TRBV20-1 to TRBJ1-2; TRBD1 reflects the table's D call only, with no check against the DNA. The V gene's germline CDR1 is DFQATT and CDR2 SNEGSKA (reference sequence). The CDR3 spans 8 residues, counting both ends. CDR3 sequence: CSAPDRAV.

The table lists this clonotype with many counts. The chain has TRBV5-1 and TRBJ1-6; perhaps TRBD1 as D (5 bases). The V and J ends lost 4 bases and 3 bases respectively, with 8 bases between them. Germline V CDR1 and CDR2: SGHRS, YFSETQ. The CDR3 extends over 14 amino acids. The CDR3 DNA reads TGCGCCAGCAGCAGCGACAGCTATAATTCACCCCTCCACTTT. Its translation is CASSSDSYNSPLHF.

V is TRBV10-3 and J is TRBJ1-1, with D hard to call. Between the trimmed V and J ends, which lost 10 bases and 7 bases, there was a span of 19 bases. The CDR3 covers 13 residues. Germline CDR1 is ENHRY and CDR2 is SYGVKD. DNA of the CDR3: TGTGCCACAGCCCCTCAACAAGATATTGAAGCTTTCTTT. This sequence encodes CATAPQQDIEAFF.

A word on this clonotype: An end of the junction does not agree with germline; a read error may underlie this. This chain joins TRBV28 and TRBJ1-2; maybe TRBD1 (6 bases). The CDR3 runs 15 residues. Germline CDR1 and CDR2: MDHEN and SYDVKM. The CDR3 bases are TGTGCCAGCAGTAGGGGGACGGCAGGGCGCTATGACTACACCTTC. Amino acids: CASSRGTAGRYDYTF.

The CDR3 loop reads CASTTVHNSPLHF. CDR3 nucleotides: TGTGCCAGCACGACAGTTCATAATTCACCCCTCCACTTT. This chain uses TRBV12-3 or TRBV12-4 with TRBJ1-6; possible D gene TRBD1, 5 bases. The germline V and J ends were trimmed by 7 bases and 5 bases, with 9 bases remaining between them. The length of the CDR3 is 13 residues.

The chain has TRBV4-1 and TRBJ1-2; 7 nucleotides line up with TRBD1. Germline CDR1 reads MGHRA; CDR2 reads YSYEKL. With 1 base clipped from V and 5 bases from J, the junction kept 7 bases outside the gene matches. The CDR3 loop spans 15 amino acids. The CDR3 is CASSQVQGSQYGYTF. The CDR3 nucleotides are TGCGCCAGCAGCCAAGTACAGGGGAGTCAGTATGGCTACACCTTC.

With respect to this clonotype: Given a much more abundant clone one base away, this may be a read error. The chain is built from TRBV27 and TRBJ1-5; D is ambiguous. The germline gives CDR1 MNHEY, CDR2 SMNVEV (reference sequence). CDR3 length equals 13 residues. CDR3 sequence: CTSSSARSQPQHF. DNA of the CDR3: TGTACCAGCAGTTCCGCCAGGAGTCAGCCCCAGCATTTT.

In its sample, this clonotype was seen many times. The J gene is TRBJ1-1, the V gene TRBV7-9; unclear D gene. The CDR3 covers 15 residues. Germline V gene sequence: CDR1 SEHNR, CDR2 FQNEAQ (reference sequence). V lost 4 bases and J 1 base, leaving 13 bases between the germline ends. The CDR3 is CASSSLTNRNTEAFF. CDR3 bases: TGTGCCAGCAGCTCGTTGACAAATAGGAACACTGAAGCTTTCTTT.

This clonotype has more than one count but fewer than ten. This sequence joins TRBV10-3 and TRBJ1-1, with D perhaps matching TRBD1 (5 bases). Germline CDR1 ENHRY, CDR2 SYGVKD. V was clipped by 6 bases and J by 3 bases, with 11 bases between them. There are 13 residues in the CDR3. CDR3 residues: CAISRGQDTEAFF. The DNA of the CDR3 is TGTGCCATCAGCCGAGGACAAGACACTGAAGCTTTCTTT.

The V gene is TRBV19, the J gene TRBJ1-5; 9 nucleotides agree with TRBD1. Germline CDR1 is LNHDA and CDR2 is SQIVND (reference sequence). This CDR3 spans 14 amino acids. V shed 5 bases, J shed 8 bases, and the junction held 7 bases outside the gene matches. In nucleotides, the CDR3 is TGTGCCAGTAGTGACGGACAGGGGTGGGAGCCCCAGCATTTT. Amino acids: CASSDGQGWEPQHF.

The sample holds many counts of this clonotype. The chain links TRBV5-5 to TRBJ1-4; D unresolved. CDR1 is SGHKS and CDR2 is YYEKEE in the germline V gene (reference sequence). Trimming removed 2 bases at V and 0 bases at J, with 14 bases between. The CDR3 has 17 amino acids. The CDR3 is CASSLGIKPATNEKLFF. The CDR3, as DNA: TGTGCCAGCAGCTTAGGGATAAAACCCGCAACTAATGAAAAACTGTTTTTT.

The chain combines TRBV25-1 with TRBJ1-2, with 10 nucleotides matching TRBD1. Looked up from germline, CDR1 is MGHDK and CDR2 is SYGVNS. CDR3 length equals 17 residues. With 2 bases clipped from V and 0 bases from J, the junction kept 6 bases outside the gene matches. The CDR3 region is CASSELGQGGSNYGYTF. The DNA of the CDR3 is TGTGCCAGCAGTGAACTCGGACAGGGGGGATCTAACTATGGCTACACCTTC.

Many counts were recorded for this clonotype. The CDR3: CASSLRQGVVYEQYF. The CDR3 region has the DNA TGTGCCAGCAGTCTTCGACAGGGGGTGGTATACGAGCAGTACTTC. The chain couples TRBV27 to TRBJ2-7; 9 bases match TRBD1. V shed 5 bases, J shed 4 bases, and the junction held 9 bases outside the gene matches. Germline V gene lookup returns CDR1 MNHEY and CDR2 SMNVEV (reference sequence). The CDR3 totals 15 residues.

This clonotype appeared a few times. The chain couples TRBV6-1 to TRBJ2-3; 8 bases align to TRBD2. This CDR3 is built from 16 residues. CDR1 is MNHNS, CDR2 SASEGT, per germline. V was pared by 6 bases and J by 4 bases, with 12 bases of the junction left unmatched. The CDR3, as DNA: TGTGCCAGCAGCGAGATTCTAGCGGGTGGGGCAGATACGCAGTATTTT. Amino acids: CASSEILAGGADTQYF.

This clonotype was detected ten times or more. V and J are TRBV6-1 and TRBJ1-2; 7 bases agree with TRBD1. The CDR3 is 14 residues long. Germline lookup yields CDR1 MNHNS and CDR2 SASEGT. V lost 4 bases and J lost 0; bases outside the gene matches: 2. The CDR3: CASSGTGTNYGYTF. The CDR3 DNA reads as TGTGCCAGCAGTGGGACAGGAACTAACTATGGCTACACCTTC.

V and J are TRBV19 and TRBJ2-3; tentatively, D is TRBD1 (6 bases). This CDR3 comprises 15 residues. Trimming pared 5 bases from V and 3 bases from J, leaving 15 bases between. Germline CDR1 is LNHDA and CDR2 is SQIVND (reference sequence). CDR3 protein: CASSPQTGITDTQYF. The CDR3 bases are TGTGCCAGTAGTCCCCAAACAGGGATTACAGATACGCAGTATTTT. Based on the CDR3 plus reference TRBV19 and TRBJ2-3, the full variable domain is DGGITQSPKYLFRKEGQNVTLSCEQNLNHDAMYWYRQDPGQGLRLIYYSQIVNDFQKGDIAEGYSVSREKKESFPLTVTSAQKNPTAFYLCASSPQTGITDTQYFGPGTRLTVL.

This chain uses TRBV29-1 with TRBJ1-3; unclear D gene. CDR1 SQVTM and CDR2 ANQGSEA come from the germline V gene. V was shortened by 8 bases and J by 0 bases, with 11 bases between the two germline ends. The CDR3 has 13 amino acids. CDR3 nucleotide sequence: TGCAGCCCTCGAGGAGGCTCTGGAAACACCATATATTTT. As protein: CSPRGGSGNTIYF.

A few counts support this clonotype. This chain uses TRBV3-1 with TRBJ1-5; D gene unclear. The CDR3 loop spans 13 amino acids. V lost 0 bases to trimming and J lost 4 bases, with 4 bases between them. From germline, CDR1 is LGHDT and CDR2 YNNKEL (reference sequence). For the CDR3, the DNA is TGTGCCAGCAGCCAAGATATTAATCAGCCCCAGCATTTT. Encoded protein: CASSQDINQPQHF.